This T cell receptor beta chain comes out of a study of CD8+ T cells in alopecia areata. Per the germline V gene, CDR1 is SGHDT and CDR2 is YYEEEE. The CDR3 has 16 residues. The V segment lost 2 bases and the J segment 6 bases; nucleotides outside the gene matches: 11. Study-level results: Scalp specimens additionally yield sequences from normal skin's resident alphabeta T cells. Alopecia totalis/universalis scalp especially showed more expanded CD8+ clones than normal scalp. The study found TCR sharing across patients less clear than in mice, possibly for HLA reasons.

RNA was extracted and reverse transcribed into cDNA as the sequencing template. Generated by immunoSEQ multiplex PCR, the TCRdb table keeps only in-frame clones and is missing some. The sample carries 130,000 to 150,000 clones, 62% recorded once. This clone showed up just a few times. As yet, its antigen is unknown. CD4+ and CD8+ T cells were sorted from PBMCs stained for CD3, CD4 and CD8. V and J are TRBV5-6 and TRBJ2-4; TRBD1 aligns across 7 bases. The sample was CD8+ T cells sorted from blood. The sequence came from a human donor in good health. The CDR3 protein is CASSLGQATRLNIQYF. CDR3 nucleotide sequence: TGTGCCAGCAGCTTAGGACAGGCGACACGACTAAACATTCAGTACTTC.